One sample yielded the 19 T cell receptor beta chains listed below, sequenced in a study of T-cell reconstitution after alpha-beta-depleted transplantation in children. Researchers prepared the TCRbeta library using unique molecular identifiers, the study reports. Each CDR3 protein gets one entry after TCRdb re-called the PCR reads with MiXCR. The data show some 110,000 distinct CDR3 sequences, 10% seen once. The source material was PBMCs, sampled before TCRalphabeta/CD19-depleted stem cell transplant. These receptors came from a boy aged 2-15 years with acute lymphoblastic leukemia, due to receive a stem cell transplant.

This clonotype has just a few counts. V gene TRBV6-1 combines with J gene TRBJ2-7; 8 positions match TRBD2. Trimming at V came to 7 bases and at J to 1 base, leaving 9 bases not matched to a gene. This CDR3 spans 15 amino acids. The germline V gene has CDR1 MNHNS and CDR2 SASEGT. The CDR3 nucleotides are TGTGCCAGCACAGTGCGGGAGGCTCAATCCTACGAGCAGTACTTC. Protein sequence: CASTVREAQSYEQYF.

The chain is built from TRBV12-3 or TRBV12-4 and TRBJ1-2; D not certain. The V end lost 6 bases, the J end lost 4 bases, and 15 bases lay between the germline ends. CDR3 size: 14 residues. The CDR3 sequence: CASSKGGIFYGYTF. The CDR3 bases are TGTGCCAGCAGCAAGGGAGGTATATTCTATGGCTACACCTTC.

This clonotype was seen more than once but under ten times. This chain uses TRBV5-1 with TRBJ1-2; D possibly corresponds to TRBD1 (6 bases). V was shortened by 5 bases and J by 2 bases, with 16 bases between the two germline ends. CDR3 length equals 15 residues. The germline V gene has CDR1 SGHRS and CDR2 YFSETQ. The CDR3 sequence: CASRLNSGTNYGYTF. In DNA form, the CDR3 reads TGCGCCAGCAGACTAAACTCCGGGACAAACTATGGCTACACCTTC.

V gene TRBV2 combines with J gene TRBJ2-2, with TRBD2 identical over 13 bases. Looked up from germline, CDR1 is SNHLY and CDR2 is FYNNEI. This CDR3 region has 15 residues. The J segment lost 6 bases and the V segment lost 4 bases, leaving 2 bases of the junction unmatched. In DNA, the CDR3 is TGTGCCAGCAGTGCGGGACTAGCGGGACCCGGGGAGCTGTTTTTT. As protein: CASSAGLAGPGELFF.

This clonotype was observed many times. The chain employs TRBV20-1 and TRBJ2-3; 13 nucleotides line up with TRBD2. There are 19 residues in the CDR3. CDR1 and CDR2 (germline): DFQATT, SNEGSKA (reference sequence). V trimming: 5 bases; J trimming: 6 bases; junction bases outside the gene matches: 20. The DNA for the CDR3 is TGCAGTGCTCCGGATATAGCCAGACTAGCGGGAGGACTGGCGGATACGCAGTATTTT. Translating gives CSAPDIARLAGGLADTQYF.

The rearrangement joins TRBV5-1 to TRBJ2-1; perhaps TRBD1 as D (6 bases). Per the germline V gene, CDR1 is SGHRS and CDR2 is YFSETQ. There are 17 residues in the CDR3. V dropped 4 bases and J dropped 5 bases, with 22 bases sitting between them. In DNA, the CDR3 is TGCGCCAGCAGCGTGCGTGAACAGGGCCTGGGGAACAATGAGCAGTTCTTC. Its translation: CASSVREQGLGNNEQFF.

This clonotype occurred a few times. The V and J genes are TRBV6-5 and TRBJ2-4; D not resolved. Germline CDR1 MNHEY, CDR2 SVGAGI. The CDR3 spans 15 residues. V shed 5 bases and J shed 2 bases, with 13 bases lying between them. CDR3 nucleotides: TGTGCCAGCAGTACTATGCGGTTTTCCAAAAACATTCAGTACTTC. Translated, it gives CASSTMRFSKNIQYF.

The table lists this clonotype with many counts. CDR3 loop: CASTPLASVNEQFF. The CDR3 DNA sequence: TGTGCCAGCACCCCCTTAGCGTCAGTCAATGAGCAGTTCTTC. The V and J genes are TRBV7-9 and TRBJ2-1; possibly TRBD2 for D (5 bases). Germline-derived CDR1 and CDR2 are SEHNR and FQNEAQ (reference sequence). The length of the CDR3 is 14 residues. The V and J ends lost 7 bases and 6 bases respectively, with 16 bases between them.

The chain couples TRBV9 to TRBJ2-5; 10 positions agree with TRBD2. CDR1 is SGDLS and CDR2 is YYNGEE in the germline V gene. The CDR3 loop spans 16 amino acids. Trimming took 6 bases from V and 4 from J; bases not matched to a gene: 12. In nucleotides, the CDR3 is TGTGCCAGCACCAAAACCCAAGCGGGAGGGGCAGAGACCCAGTACTTC. This codes for CASTKTQAGGAETQYF.

A few counts support this clonotype. V and J are TRBV6-2 or TRBV6-3 and TRBJ2-3, with 15 bases matching TRBD2. CDR1 and CDR2 from the germline V gene are MNHEY and SVGEGT. Losses at the gene ends were 7 bases for V and 7 bases for J; bases not matched to a gene: 9. The length of the CDR3 is 16 residues. As DNA, the CDR3 is TGTGCCAGCATCCCACAGGGACTAGCGGGAGGATATACGCAGTATTTT. Translation gives CASIPQGLAGGYTQYF.

The chain carries TRBV3-1 and TRBJ2-7; either TRBD1 or TRBD2 may supply D (5 bases each). The germline V gene encodes CDR1 LGHDT and CDR2 YNNKEL (reference sequence). The CDR3 extends over 14 amino acids. With 4 bases removed from V and 1 base from J, the gap between germline ends came to 11 bases. CDR3 nucleotides: TGTGCCAGCAGCCCCCGGGACGGTTCCTACGAGCAGTACTTC. Translation: CASSPRDGSYEQYF.

This clonotype was seen a few times. This sequence joins TRBV20-1 and TRBJ1-2, with a possible D match to TRBD1 (6 bases). CDR1 is DFQATT and CDR2 is SNEGSKA in the germline V gene (reference sequence). The CDR3 totals 12 residues. V was clipped by 6 bases and J by 7 bases, with 15 bases between them. Here the CDR3 reads CSAGGGLGGYTF. The CDR3 nucleotides read TGCAGTGCCGGGGGGGGGCTGGGTGGCTACACCTTC.

The J gene is TRBJ2-7, the V gene TRBV27; the D is unclear. V gave up 4 bases and J gave up 0 bases, with 19 bases separating them. CDR3 length: 17 residues. CDR1 and CDR2 (germline): MNHEY, SMNVEV (reference sequence). The CDR3 reads CASSSSQTGRSSYEQYF. The CDR3 region has the DNA TGTGCCAGCAGTTCAAGCCAGACCGGCAGGAGCTCCTACGAGCAGTACTTC.

This clonotype was detected only a few times. The chain joins TRBV15 to TRBJ2-7; 9 nucleotides line up with TRBD1. This CDR3 spans 15 amino acids. With V trimmed by 3 bases and J by 2 bases, 5 bases remained unmatched. Germline CDR1 LNHNV, CDR2 YYDKDF (reference sequence). Here the CDR3 DNA reads TGTGCCACCAGCAGGTCGACAGGGGGGCCCTACGAGCAGTACTTC. Protein: CATSRSTGGPYEQYF.

The chain couples TRBV5-5 to TRBJ2-7; perhaps TRBD1 as D (6 bases). The ends were cut back, 0 bases at V and 3 bases at J, with 19 bases in the middle. Germline V gives CDR1 SGHKS, CDR2 YYEKEE (reference sequence). The CDR3 consists of 17 residues. This CDR3 reads CASSLGQGSPPNYEQYF. In nucleotides, the CDR3 is TGTGCCAGCAGCTTGGGCCAGGGGAGTCCCCCAAACTACGAGCAGTACTTC. The variable domain in full, with the rest retrieved from reference TRBV5-5 and TRBJ2-7, is DAGVTQSPTHLIKTRGQQVTLRCSPISGHKSVSWYQQVLGQGPQFIFQYYEKEERGRGNFPDRFSARQFPNYSSELNVNALLLGDSALYLCASSLGQGSPPNYEQYFGPGTRLTVT.

This clonotype has a count of ten or more. The chain couples TRBV10-3 to TRBJ2-3; no firm D call. Per the germline V gene, CDR1 is ENHRY and CDR2 is SYGVKD. The germline V and J ends were trimmed by 5 bases and 2 bases, with 2 bases remaining between them. The CDR3 consists of 11 residues. The CDR3 sequence is CAISSTDTQYF. The CDR3 DNA follows: TGTGCCATCAGTTCCACAGATACGCAGTATTTT.

The chain has TRBV7-2 and TRBJ2-1; D is possibly TRBD2 (6 bases). The CDR3 runs 15 residues. The V and J ends lost 2 bases and 12 bases respectively, with 20 bases between them. Germline loops: CDR1 SGHTA, CDR2 FQGNSA. CDR3 coding DNA: TGTGCCAGCAGCTTAACGAGTGGGCGGGGTAGTGGGCAGTTCTTC. Translated: CASSLTSGRGSGQFF.

This clonotype was picked up a small number of times. The V gene is TRBV5-1, the J gene TRBJ2-3; D may be TRBD1 (5 bases). The germline V gene encodes CDR1 SGHRS and CDR2 YFSETQ. Trimming removed 5 bases at V and 2 bases at J, with 15 bases between. This CDR3 spans 15 amino acids. CDR3 bases: TGCGCCAGCAGGTTTGGGGCAGGCCTCACAGATACGCAGTATTTT. As protein: CASRFGAGLTDTQYF. The whole variable domain, filled in from reference TRBV5-1 and TRBJ2-3, reads KAGVTQTPRYLIKTRGQQVTLSCSPISGHRSVSWYQQTPGQGLQFLFEYFSETQRNKGNFPGRFSGRQFSNSRSEMNVSTLELGDSALYLCASRFGAGLTDTQYFGPGTRLTVL.

This clonotype was recorded at least ten times. The chain recombines TRBV5-1 with TRBJ1-4; 7 bases agree with TRBD1. V lost 0 bases and J lost 4; bases outside the gene matches: 0. This CDR3 spans 14 amino acids. Germline V gene lookup returns CDR1 SGHRS and CDR2 YFSETQ. The CDR3 loop reads CASSLDRGNEKLFF. The DNA for the CDR3 is TGCGCCAGCAGCTTGGACAGGGGTAATGAAAAACTGTTTTTT. Filled out from reference TRBV5-1 and TRBJ1-4, the complete variable domain reads KAGVTQTPRYLIKTRGQQVTLSCSPISGHRSVSWYQQTPGQGLQFLFEYFSETQRNKGNFPGRFSGRQFSNSRSEMNVSTLELGDSALYLCASSLDRGNEKLFFGSGTQLSVL.